This TCR beta chain was retrieved from a study of graft-versus-host responses after intestinal transplantation. Using immunoSEQ multiplex PCR, the repertoire was profiled, and TCRdb retains in-frame clones only, with some absent. The sample includes 6,600 or so clones, less than 25% of them seen just once. Around 200,000 CFSE-labeled responder cells were plated with around 200,000 irradiated, violet-dye-labeled stimulator cells. This clone turned up a few times. Germline CDR1 and CDR2: SGHVT and SQSDAQ. Trimming removed 5 bases at V and 3 bases at J, with 5 bases between. CDR3 size: 12 residues. V and J are TRBV7-4 and TRBJ2-1; no firm D call. This TCR was recovered from a human patient who was an organ donor for intestinal transplantation. The material was alloreactive CD8+ T cells from a mixed lymphocyte reaction culture, obtained before transplantation. This sample's subset: CFSE-low proliferating T cells sorted from approximately six-day pre-transplant mixed lymphocyte reaction (GvH or HvG direction). The CDR3 reads CASSPDYNEQFF. In DNA form, the CDR3 reads TGTGCCAGCAGCCCGGACTACAATGAGCAGTTCTTC.